This T cell receptor beta chain was recovered during a study of regulatory T cells in long-lasting Graves disease. Construction of TCR beta libraries relied on iRepertoire HTBI primers and on Arm-PCR targeting CDR3 regions. TCRdb re-called the multiplex PCR reads through MiXCR, storing one row per CDR3 protein. In the table there are roughly 350,000 distinct CDR3 sequences, 15% to 20% of which are singletons. Between the trimmed V and J ends, which lost 8 bases and 1 base, there was a span of 11 bases. CDR3 length: 14 residues. Per germline, CDR1 SNHLY and CDR2 FYNNEI. Time point specified: newly diagnosed GD, antithyroid drugs for less than 3 months. Generation of the TCR library employed RNA extracted from PBMCs. The data were also submitted as part of a second study, on T cells in Graves' hyperthyroidism and ophthalmopathy. In that study: The study used the HTBI primer set for a first-round RT-PCR of the TCR CDR3. Most clonotypes expanded in thyroid above 0.001 were likewise present in blood.

This receptor was identified in a woman in her late teens or twenties with Graves disease. This specimen was peripheral blood mononuclear cells (PBMCs), taken at new diagnosis, from a patient treated with antithyroid drugs. The chain is built from TRBV2 and TRBJ1-4; D remains ambiguous. The CDR3 bases are TGTGCCAGCCAACGACTCAGAACTAATGAAAAACTGTTTTTT. Its translation is CASQRLRTNEKLFF. Together with reference TRBV2 and TRBJ1-4, the CDR3 gives the full variable domain: EPEVTQTPSHQVTQMGQEVILRCVPISNHLYFYWYRQILGQKVEFLVSFYNNEISEKSEIFDDQFSVERPDGSNFTLKIRSTKLEDSAMYFCASQRLRTNEKLFFGSGTQLSVL.